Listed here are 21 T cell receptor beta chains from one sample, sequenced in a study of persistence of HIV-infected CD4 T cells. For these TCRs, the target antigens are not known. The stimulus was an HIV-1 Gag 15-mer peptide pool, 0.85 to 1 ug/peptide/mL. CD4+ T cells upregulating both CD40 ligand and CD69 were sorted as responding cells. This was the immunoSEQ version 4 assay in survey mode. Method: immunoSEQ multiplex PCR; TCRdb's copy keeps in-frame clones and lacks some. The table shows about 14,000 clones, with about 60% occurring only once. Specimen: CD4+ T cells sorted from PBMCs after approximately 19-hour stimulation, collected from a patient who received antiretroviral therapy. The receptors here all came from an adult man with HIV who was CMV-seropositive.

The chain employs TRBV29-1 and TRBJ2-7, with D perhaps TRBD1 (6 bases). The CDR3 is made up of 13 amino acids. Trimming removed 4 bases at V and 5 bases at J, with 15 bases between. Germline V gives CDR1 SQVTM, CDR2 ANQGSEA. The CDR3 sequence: CSVARTARDEQYF. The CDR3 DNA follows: TGCAGCGTTGCGAGGACAGCGAGGGACGAGCAGTACTTC.

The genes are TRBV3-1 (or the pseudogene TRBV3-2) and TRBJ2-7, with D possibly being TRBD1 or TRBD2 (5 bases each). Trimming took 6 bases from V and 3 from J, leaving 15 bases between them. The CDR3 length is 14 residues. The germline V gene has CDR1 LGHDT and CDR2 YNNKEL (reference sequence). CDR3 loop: CASSDSGWRYEQYF. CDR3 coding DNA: TGTGCCAGCAGTGACAGCGGCTGGCGCTACGAGCAGTACTTC.

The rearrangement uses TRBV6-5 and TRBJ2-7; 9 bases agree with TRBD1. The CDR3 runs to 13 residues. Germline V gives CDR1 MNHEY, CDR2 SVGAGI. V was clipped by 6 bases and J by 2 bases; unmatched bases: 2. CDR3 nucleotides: TGTGCCAGCAGGGACAGGGGACCCTACGAGCAGTACTTC. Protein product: CASRDRGPYEQYF.

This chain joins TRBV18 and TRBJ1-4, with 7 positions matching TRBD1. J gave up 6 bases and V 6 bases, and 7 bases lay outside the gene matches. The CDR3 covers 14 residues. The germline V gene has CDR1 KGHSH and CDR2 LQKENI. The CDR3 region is CASSPGTVDEKLFF. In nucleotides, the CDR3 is TGTGCCAGCTCCCCCGGGACAGTGGATGAAAAACTGTTTTTT.

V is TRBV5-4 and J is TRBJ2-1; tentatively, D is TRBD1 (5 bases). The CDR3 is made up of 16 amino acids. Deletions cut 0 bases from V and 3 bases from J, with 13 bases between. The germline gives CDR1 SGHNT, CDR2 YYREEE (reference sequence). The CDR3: CASSLGVGPSYNEQFF. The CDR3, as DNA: TGTGCCAGCAGCTTGGGTGTGGGGCCGAGCTACAATGAGCAGTTCTTC.

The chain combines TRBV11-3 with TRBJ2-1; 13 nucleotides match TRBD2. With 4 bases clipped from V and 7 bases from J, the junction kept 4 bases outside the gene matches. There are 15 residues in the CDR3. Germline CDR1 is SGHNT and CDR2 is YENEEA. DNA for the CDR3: TGTGCCAGCAGCTCGACTAGCGGGAGGTGGAATGAGCAGTTCTTC. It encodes CASSSTSGRWNEQFF.

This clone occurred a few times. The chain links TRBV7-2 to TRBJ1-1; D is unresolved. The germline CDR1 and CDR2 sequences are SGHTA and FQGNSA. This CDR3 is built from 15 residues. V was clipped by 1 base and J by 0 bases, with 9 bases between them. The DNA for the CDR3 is TGTGCCAGCAGCTTAGGGACCAATATGAACACTGAAGCTTTCTTT. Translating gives CASSLGTNMNTEAFF.

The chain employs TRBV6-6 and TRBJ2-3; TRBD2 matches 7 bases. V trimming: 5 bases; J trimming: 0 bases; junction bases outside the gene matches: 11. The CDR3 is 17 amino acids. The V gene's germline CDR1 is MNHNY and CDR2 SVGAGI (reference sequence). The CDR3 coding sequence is TGTGCCAGCAGTCCCTACGGGACGGGGGGTAGCACAGATACGCAGTATTTT. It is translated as CASSPYGTGGSTDTQYF.

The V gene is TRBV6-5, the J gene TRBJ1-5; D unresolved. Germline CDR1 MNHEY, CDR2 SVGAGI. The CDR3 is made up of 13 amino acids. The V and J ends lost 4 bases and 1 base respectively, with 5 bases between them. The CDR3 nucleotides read TGTGCCAGCAGTTGGGAAAGCAATCAGCCCCAGCATTTT. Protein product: CASSWESNQPQHF.

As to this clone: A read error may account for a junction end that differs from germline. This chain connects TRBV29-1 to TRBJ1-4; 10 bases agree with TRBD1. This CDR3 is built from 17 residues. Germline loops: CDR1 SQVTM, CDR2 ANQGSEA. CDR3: CSSSRRDRGSPLRKTVF. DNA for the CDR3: TGCAGCTCCTCCCGCCGGGACAGGGGCAGCCCCTTGAGGAAAACTGTTTTT. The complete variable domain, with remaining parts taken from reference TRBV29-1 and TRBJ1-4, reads SAVISQKPSRDICQRGTSLTIQCQVDSQVTMMFWYRQQPGQSLTLIATANQGSEATYESGFVIDKFPISRPNLTFSTLTVSNMSPEDSSIYLCSSSRRDRGSPLRKTVFGSGTQLSVL.

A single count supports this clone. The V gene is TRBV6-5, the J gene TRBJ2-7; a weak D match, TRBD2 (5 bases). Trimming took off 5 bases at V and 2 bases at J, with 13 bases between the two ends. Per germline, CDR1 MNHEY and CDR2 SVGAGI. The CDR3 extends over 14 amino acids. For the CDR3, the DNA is TGTGCCAGCAGTAGAGGCGACGGGGCCTACGAGCAGTACTTC. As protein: CASSRGDGAYEQYF.

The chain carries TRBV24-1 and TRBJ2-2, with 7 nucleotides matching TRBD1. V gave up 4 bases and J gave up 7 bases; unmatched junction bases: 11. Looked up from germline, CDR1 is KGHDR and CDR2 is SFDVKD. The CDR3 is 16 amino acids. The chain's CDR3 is CATSDPGKGAIGELFF. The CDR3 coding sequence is TGTGCCACCAGTGACCCTGGAAAGGGGGCTATCGGGGAGCTGTTTTTT.

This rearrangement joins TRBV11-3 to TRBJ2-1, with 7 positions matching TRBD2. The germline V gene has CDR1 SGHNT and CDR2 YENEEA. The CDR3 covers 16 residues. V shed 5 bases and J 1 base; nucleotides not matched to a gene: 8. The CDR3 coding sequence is TGTGCCAGCAGCGATAAGTCGCGGGGGTCCTACAATGAGCAGTTCTTC. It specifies CASSDKSRGSYNEQFF.

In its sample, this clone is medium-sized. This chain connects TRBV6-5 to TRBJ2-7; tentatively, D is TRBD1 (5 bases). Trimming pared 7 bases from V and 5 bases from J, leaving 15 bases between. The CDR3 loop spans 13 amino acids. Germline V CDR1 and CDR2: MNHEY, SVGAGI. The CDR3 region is CASKGQRVNEQYF. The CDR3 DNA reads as TGTGCCAGCAAGGGGCAGAGAGTCAACGAGCAGTACTTC.

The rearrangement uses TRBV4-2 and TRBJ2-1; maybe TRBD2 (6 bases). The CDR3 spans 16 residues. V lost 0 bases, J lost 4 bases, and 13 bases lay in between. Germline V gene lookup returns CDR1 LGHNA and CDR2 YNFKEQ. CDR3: CASSQDDLAKYNEQFF. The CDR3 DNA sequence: TGTGCCAGCAGCCAAGATGACCTAGCGAAATACAATGAGCAGTTCTTC.

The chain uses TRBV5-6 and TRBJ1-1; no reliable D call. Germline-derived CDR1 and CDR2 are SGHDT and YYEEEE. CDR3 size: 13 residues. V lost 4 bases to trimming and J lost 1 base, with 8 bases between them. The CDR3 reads CASSPDWNTEAFF. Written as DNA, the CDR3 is TGTGCCAGCAGCCCCGACTGGAACACTGAAGCTTTCTTT.

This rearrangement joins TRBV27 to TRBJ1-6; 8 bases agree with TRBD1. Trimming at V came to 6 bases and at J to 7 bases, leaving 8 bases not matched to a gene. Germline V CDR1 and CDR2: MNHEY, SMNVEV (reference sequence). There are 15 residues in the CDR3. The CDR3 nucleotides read TGTGCCAGCAGCGCCGACAGGGGAGGGAATTCACCCCTCCACTTT. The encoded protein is CASSADRGGNSPLHF.

In nucleotides, the CDR3 is TGTGCCTGGAGTGGGGCCAGCTCCTATAATTCACCCCTCCACTTT. Translated: CAWSGASSYNSPLHF. The chain combines TRBV30 with TRBJ1-6; D unresolved. V shed 1 base and J shed 0 bases, with 7 bases lying between them. The CDR3 spans 15 residues. From germline, CDR1 is GTSNPN and CDR2 SVGIG (reference sequence).

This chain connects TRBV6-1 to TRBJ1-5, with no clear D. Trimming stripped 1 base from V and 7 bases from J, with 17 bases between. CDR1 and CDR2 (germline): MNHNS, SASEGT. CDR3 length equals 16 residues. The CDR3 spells CASSEGQVVTGQPQHF. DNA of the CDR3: TGTGCCAGCAGTGAAGGGCAGGTTGTAACGGGGCAGCCCCAGCATTTT.

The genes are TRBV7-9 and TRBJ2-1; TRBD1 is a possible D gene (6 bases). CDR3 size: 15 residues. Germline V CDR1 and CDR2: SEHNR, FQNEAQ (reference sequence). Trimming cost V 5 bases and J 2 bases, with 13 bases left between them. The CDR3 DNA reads TGTGCCAGCAGCATTCGACAGGCCACCTACAATGAGCAGTTCTTC. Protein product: CASSIRQATYNEQFF.

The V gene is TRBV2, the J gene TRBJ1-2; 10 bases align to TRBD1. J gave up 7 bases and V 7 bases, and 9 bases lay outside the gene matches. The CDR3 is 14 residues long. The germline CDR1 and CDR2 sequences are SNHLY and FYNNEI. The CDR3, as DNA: TGTGCCAGCATGCCGGGACAGGGGCCAGGTGGCTACACCTTC. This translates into CASMPGQGPGGYTF. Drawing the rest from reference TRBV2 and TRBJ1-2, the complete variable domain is EPEVTQTPSHQVTQMGQEVILRCVPISNHLYFYWYRQILGQKVEFLVSFYNNEISEKSEIFDDQFSVERPDGSNFTLKIRSTKLEDSAMYFCASMPGQGPGGYTFGSGTRLTVV.